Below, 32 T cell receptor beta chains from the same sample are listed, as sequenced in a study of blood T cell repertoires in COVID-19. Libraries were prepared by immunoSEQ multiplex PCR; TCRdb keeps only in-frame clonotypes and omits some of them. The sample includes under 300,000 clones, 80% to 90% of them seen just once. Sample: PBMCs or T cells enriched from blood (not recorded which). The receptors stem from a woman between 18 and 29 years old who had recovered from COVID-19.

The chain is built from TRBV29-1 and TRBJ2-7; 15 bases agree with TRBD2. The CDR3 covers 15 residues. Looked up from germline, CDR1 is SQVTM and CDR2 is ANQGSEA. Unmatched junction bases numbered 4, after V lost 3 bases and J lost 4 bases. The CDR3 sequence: CSVDEGLAGGYEQYF. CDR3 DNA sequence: TGCAGCGTTGATGAGGGACTAGCGGGGGGTTACGAGCAGTACTTC.

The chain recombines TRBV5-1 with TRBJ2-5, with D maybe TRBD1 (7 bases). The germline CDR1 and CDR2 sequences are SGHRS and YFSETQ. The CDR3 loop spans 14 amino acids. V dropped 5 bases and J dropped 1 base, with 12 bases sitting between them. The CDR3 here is CASRGGQLQETQYF. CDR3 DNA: TGCGCCAGCAGGGGGGGACAGCTCCAAGAGACCCAGTACTTC.

CDR3 in DNA: TGTGCCAGCAGTAACCATAGGACGGGGGAGACTGAAGCTTTCTTT. It specifies CASSNHRTGETEAFF. The rearrangement joins TRBV6-5 to TRBJ1-1, with D perhaps matching TRBD1 (5 bases). This CDR3 is built from 15 residues. Germline CDR1 is MNHEY and CDR2 is SVGAGI. V was cut by 5 bases and J by 5 bases, with 18 bases left in between.

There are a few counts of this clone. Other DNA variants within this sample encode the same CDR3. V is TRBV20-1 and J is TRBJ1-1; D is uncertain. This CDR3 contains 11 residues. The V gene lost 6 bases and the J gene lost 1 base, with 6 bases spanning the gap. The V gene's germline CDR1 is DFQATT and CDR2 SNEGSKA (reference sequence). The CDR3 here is CSARQNTEAFF. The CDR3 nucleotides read TGCAGTGCCAGACAGAACACTGAAGCTTTCTTT.

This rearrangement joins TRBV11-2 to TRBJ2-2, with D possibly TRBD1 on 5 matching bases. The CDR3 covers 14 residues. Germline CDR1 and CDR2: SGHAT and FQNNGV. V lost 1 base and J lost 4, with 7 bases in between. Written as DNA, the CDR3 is TGTGCCAGCAGCTTAGGTGGGGCCACCGGGGAGCTGTTTTTT. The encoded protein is CASSLGGATGELFF.

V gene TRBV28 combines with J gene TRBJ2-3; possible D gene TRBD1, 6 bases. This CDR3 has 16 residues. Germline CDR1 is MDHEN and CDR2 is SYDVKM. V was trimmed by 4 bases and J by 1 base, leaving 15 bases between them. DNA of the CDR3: TGTGCCAGCAGTTCTACGGACAGCTGGGGCACAGATACGCAGTATTTT. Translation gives CASSSTDSWGTDTQYF.

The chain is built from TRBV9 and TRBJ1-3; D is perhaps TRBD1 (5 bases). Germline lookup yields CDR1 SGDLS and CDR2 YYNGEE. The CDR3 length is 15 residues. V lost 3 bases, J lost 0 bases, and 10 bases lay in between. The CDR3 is CASSAGGFSGNTIYF. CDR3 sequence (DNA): TGTGCCAGCAGCGCCGGGGGGTTCTCTGGAAACACCATATATTTT.

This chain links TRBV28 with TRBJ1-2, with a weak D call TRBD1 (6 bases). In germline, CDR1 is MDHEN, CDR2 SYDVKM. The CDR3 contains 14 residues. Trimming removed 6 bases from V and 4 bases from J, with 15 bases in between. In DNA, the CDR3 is TGTGCCAGCAGACTCGTAGGACAGTTCTATGGCTACACCTTC. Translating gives CASRLVGQFYGYTF.

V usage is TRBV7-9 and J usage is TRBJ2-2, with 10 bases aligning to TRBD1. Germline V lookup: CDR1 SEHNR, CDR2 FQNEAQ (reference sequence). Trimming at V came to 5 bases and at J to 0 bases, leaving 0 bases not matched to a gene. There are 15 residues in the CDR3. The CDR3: CASSGTGANTGELFF. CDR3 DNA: TGTGCCAGCAGCGGGACAGGGGCGAACACCGGGGAGCTGTTTTTT.

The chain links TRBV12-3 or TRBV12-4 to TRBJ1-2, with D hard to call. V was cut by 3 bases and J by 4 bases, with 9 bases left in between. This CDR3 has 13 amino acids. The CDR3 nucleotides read TGTGCCAGCAGTTTGGAGGCTGTCTATGGCTACACCTTC. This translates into CASSLEAVYGYTF.

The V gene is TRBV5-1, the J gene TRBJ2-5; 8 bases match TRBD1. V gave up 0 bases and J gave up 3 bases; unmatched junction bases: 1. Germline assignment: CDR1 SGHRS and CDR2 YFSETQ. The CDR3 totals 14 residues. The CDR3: CASSLAGGKETQYF. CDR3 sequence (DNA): TGCGCCAGCAGCTTGGCAGGGGGCAAAGAGACCCAGTACTTC. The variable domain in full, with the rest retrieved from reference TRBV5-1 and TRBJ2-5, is KAGVTQTPRYLIKTRGQQVTLSCSPISGHRSVSWYQQTPGQGLQFLFEYFSETQRNKGNFPGRFSGRQFSNSRSEMNVSTLELGDSALYLCASSLAGGKETQYFGPGTRLLVL.

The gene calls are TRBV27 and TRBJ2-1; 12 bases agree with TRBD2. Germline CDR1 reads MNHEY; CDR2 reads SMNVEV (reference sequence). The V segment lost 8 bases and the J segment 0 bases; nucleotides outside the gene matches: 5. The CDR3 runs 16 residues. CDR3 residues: CASGASGGGSYNEQFF. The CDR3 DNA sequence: TGTGCCAGCGGAGCTAGCGGGGGGGGCTCCTACAATGAGCAGTTCTTC.

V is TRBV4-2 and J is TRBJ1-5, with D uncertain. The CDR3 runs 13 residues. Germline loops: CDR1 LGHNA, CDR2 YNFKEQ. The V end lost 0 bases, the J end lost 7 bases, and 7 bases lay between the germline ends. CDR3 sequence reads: CASSQDHSQPQHF. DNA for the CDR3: TGTGCCAGCAGCCAAGATCACTCCCAGCCCCAGCATTTT.

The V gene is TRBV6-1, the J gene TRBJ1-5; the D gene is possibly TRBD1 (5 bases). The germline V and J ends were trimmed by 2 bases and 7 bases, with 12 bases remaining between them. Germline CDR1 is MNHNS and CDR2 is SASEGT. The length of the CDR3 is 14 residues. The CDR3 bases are TGTGCCAGCAGTGAAATCGGAGGGGCCCAGCCCCAGCATTTT. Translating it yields CASSEIGGAQPQHF.

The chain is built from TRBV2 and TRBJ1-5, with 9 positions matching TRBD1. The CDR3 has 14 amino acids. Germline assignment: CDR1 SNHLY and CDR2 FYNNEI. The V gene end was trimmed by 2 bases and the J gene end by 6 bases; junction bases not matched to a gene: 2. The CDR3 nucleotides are TGTGCCAGCAGTGAAAGGGACAGGGTTCAGCCCCAGCATTTT. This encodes CASSERDRVQPQHF.

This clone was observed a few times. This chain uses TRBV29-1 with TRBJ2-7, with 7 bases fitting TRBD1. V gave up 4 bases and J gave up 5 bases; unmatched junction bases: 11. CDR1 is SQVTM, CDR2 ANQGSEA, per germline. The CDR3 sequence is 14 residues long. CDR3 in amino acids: CSVGDRVPLDEQYF. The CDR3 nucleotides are TGCAGCGTTGGAGACAGGGTACCCTTGGACGAGCAGTACTTC.

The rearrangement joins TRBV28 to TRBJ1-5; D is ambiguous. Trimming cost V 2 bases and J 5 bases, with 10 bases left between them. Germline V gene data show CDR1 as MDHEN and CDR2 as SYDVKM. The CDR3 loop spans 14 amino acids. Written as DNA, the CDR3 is TGTGCCAGCAGTTTAGGCGGGGATTATCAGCCCCAGCATTTT. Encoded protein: CASSLGGDYQPQHF.

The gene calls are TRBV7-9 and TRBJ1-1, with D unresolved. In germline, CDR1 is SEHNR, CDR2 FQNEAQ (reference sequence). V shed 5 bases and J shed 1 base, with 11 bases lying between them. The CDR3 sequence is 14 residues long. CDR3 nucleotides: TGTGCCAGCAGCCAATGGGCCGCGAACACTGAAGCTTTCTTT. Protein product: CASSQWAANTEAFF.

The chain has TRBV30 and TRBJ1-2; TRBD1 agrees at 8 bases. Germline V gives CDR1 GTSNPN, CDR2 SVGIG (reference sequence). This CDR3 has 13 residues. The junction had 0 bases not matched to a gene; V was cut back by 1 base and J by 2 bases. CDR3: CAWSGTGNYGYTF. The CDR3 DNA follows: TGTGCCTGGAGTGGGACAGGGAACTATGGCTACACCTTC.

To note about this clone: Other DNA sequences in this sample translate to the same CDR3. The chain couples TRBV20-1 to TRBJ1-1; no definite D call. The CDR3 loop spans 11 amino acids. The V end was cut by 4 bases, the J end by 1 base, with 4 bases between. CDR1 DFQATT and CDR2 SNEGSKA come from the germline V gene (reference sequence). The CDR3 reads CSATRNTEAFF. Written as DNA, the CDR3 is TGCAGTGCTACCCGGAACACTGAAGCTTTCTTT.

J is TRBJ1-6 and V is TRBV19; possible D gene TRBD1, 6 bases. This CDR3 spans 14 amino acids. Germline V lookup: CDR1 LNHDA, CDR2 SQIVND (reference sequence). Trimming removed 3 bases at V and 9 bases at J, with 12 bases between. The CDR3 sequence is CASSMYREGSPLHF. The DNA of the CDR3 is TGTGCCAGTAGTATGTACAGGGAAGGTTCACCCCTCCACTTT.

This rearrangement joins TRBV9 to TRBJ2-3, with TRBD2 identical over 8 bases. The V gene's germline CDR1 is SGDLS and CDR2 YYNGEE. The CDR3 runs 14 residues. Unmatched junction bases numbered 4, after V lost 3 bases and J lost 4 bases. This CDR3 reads CASSAGGVSDTQYF. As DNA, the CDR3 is TGTGCCAGCAGCGCGGGGGGGGTCTCAGATACGCAGTATTTT.

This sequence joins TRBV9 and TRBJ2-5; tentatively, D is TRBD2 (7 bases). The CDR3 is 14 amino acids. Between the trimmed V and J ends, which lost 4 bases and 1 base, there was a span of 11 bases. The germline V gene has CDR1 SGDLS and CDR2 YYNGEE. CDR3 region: CASSPRGGQETQYF. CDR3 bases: TGTGCCAGCAGCCCAAGGGGGGGCCAAGAGACCCAGTACTTC.

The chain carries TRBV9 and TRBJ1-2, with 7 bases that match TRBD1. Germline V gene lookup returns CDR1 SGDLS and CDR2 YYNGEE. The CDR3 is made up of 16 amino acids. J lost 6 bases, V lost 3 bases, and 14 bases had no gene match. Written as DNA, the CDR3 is TGTGCCAGCAGCGGGACGACAGGGTTGAAGTGGAATGGCTACACCTTC. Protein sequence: CASSGTTGLKWNGYTF.

The CDR3 sequence: CASIMQGVSQPQHF. CDR3 nucleotide sequence: TGCGCCAGCATAATGCAGGGGGTAAGTCAGCCCCAGCATTTT. The V and J genes are TRBV5-1 and TRBJ1-5, with 7 bases fitting TRBD1. CDR3 size: 14 residues. Germline assignment: CDR1 SGHRS and CDR2 YFSETQ. V was clipped by 6 bases and J by 6 bases; unmatched bases: 9.

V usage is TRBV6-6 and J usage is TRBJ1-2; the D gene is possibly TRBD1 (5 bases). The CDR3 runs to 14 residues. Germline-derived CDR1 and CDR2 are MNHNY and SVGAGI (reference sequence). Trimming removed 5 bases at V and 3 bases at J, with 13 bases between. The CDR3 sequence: CASSPQGIHYGYTF. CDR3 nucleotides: TGTGCCAGCAGTCCTCAGGGCATACACTATGGCTACACCTTC.

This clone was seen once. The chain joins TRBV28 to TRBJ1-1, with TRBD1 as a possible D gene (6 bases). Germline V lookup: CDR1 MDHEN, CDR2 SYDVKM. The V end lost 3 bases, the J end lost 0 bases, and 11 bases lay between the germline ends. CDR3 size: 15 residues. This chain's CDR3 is CASSLPGEMNTEAFF. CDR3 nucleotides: TGTGCCAGCAGTTTGCCAGGGGAGATGAACACTGAAGCTTTCTTT.

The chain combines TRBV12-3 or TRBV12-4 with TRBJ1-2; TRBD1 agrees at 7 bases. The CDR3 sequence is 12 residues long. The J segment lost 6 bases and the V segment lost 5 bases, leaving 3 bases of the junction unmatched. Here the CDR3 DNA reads TGTGCCAGCAGTCAGACAGGGCATGGCTACACCTTC. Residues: CASSQTGHGYTF.

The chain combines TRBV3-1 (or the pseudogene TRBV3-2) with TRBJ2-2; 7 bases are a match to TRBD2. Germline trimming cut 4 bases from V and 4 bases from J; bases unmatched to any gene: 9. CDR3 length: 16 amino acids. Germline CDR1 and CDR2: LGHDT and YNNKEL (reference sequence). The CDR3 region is CASSPQGGGGTGELFF. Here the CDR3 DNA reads TGTGCCAGCAGCCCCCAGGGCGGGGGTGGCACCGGGGAGCTGTTTTTT.

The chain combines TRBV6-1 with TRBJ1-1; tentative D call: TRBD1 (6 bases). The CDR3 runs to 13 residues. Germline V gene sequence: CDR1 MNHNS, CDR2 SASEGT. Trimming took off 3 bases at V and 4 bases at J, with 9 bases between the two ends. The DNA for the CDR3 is TGTGCCAGCAGTGAGTACAGGGTCACTGAAGCTTTCTTT. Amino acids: CASSEYRVTEAFF.

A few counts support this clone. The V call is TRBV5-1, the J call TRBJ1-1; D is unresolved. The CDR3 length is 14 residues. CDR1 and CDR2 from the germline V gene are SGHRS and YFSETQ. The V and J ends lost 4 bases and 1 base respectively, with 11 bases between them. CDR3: CASSTSTTNTEAFF. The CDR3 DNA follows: TGCGCCAGCAGCACTTCGACAACGAACACTGAAGCTTTCTTT.

The CDR3 DNA is TGTGCCAGCACCCTTCGTAGCTCAAATTATGGCTACACCTTC. Its translation is CASTLRSSNYGYTF. This chain links TRBV6-5 with TRBJ1-2, with D unclear. V lost 7 bases and J lost 5, with 17 bases in between. Germline V gene sequence: CDR1 MNHEY, CDR2 SVGAGI. The CDR3 has 14 residues.